The 18 T cell receptor beta chains given below trace back to one sample, sequenced in a study of blood T cell repertoires in COVID-19. TCRdb keeps only in-frame clones here, not all; method: immunoSEQ multiplex PCR. The repertoire holds 200,000 to 300,000 clones, with 87% as singletons. Source material: peripheral blood. All receptors come from a man between 18 and 35 years old with active or convalescent COVID-19.

This clone turned up a few times. The chain is built from TRBV24-1 and TRBJ2-3; 7 positions agree with TRBD1. The germline V gene encodes CDR1 KGHDR and CDR2 SFDVKD. This CDR3 comprises 14 residues. J was trimmed by 2 bases and V by 5 bases; bases with no gene match: 3. The CDR3 DNA is TGTGCCACCAGTGGTACAGGGGACACAGATACGCAGTATTTT. This translates into CATSGTGDTDTQYF.

V and J are TRBV28 and TRBJ1-5; TRBD1 agrees at 8 bases. The CDR3 has 15 residues. V gave up 7 bases and J gave up 6 bases; unmatched junction bases: 11. From germline, CDR1 is MDHEN and CDR2 SYDVKM. The chain's CDR3 is CASTIGQGVIQPQHF. DNA of the CDR3: TGTGCCAGCACTATAGGACAGGGAGTAATTCAGCCCCAGCATTTT.

This clone was observed a few times. The chain uses TRBV2 and TRBJ1-1; D perhaps matches TRBD1 (6 bases). The V gene's germline CDR1 is SNHLY and CDR2 FYNNEI. V lost 6 bases, J lost 4 bases, and 18 bases lay in between. This CDR3 has 15 amino acids. The CDR3 nucleotides read TGTGCCAGCAGAGGAGAAGGGGGATCGGGCACTGAAGCTTTCTTT. Translating it yields CASRGEGGSGTEAFF.

The V gene is TRBV19, the J gene TRBJ1-2; no reliable D call. The CDR3 has 15 amino acids. Germline CDR1 and CDR2: LNHDA and SQIVND (reference sequence). The V gene lost 4 bases and the J gene lost 2 bases, with 14 bases spanning the gap. The CDR3 sequence is CASSTSFNTNYGYTF. For the CDR3, the DNA is TGTGCCAGTAGTACCAGTTTTAACACAAACTATGGCTACACCTTC.

This chain links TRBV28 with TRBJ2-4; TRBD1 matches 8 bases. From germline, CDR1 is MDHEN and CDR2 SYDVKM. V shed 5 bases, J shed 1 base, and the junction held 7 bases outside the gene matches. The CDR3 runs to 16 residues. Here the CDR3 DNA reads TGTGCCAGCAGTAGACAGGGGAGTTGGGCCAAAAACATTCAGTACTTC. Amino acid sequence: CASSRQGSWAKNIQYF.

The V call is TRBV5-1, the J call TRBJ1-1; D is undetermined. Germline CDR1 is SGHRS and CDR2 is YFSETQ. CDR3 length: 16 amino acids. Trimming stripped 0 bases from V and 1 base from J, with 13 bases between. The CDR3 region is CASSLEGRRANTEAFF. The CDR3 DNA reads as TGCGCCAGCAGCTTGGAAGGAAGGAGGGCGAACACTGAAGCTTTCTTT. Complete variable domain (other parts from reference TRBV5-1 and TRBJ1-1): KAGVTQTPRYLIKTRGQQVTLSCSPISGHRSVSWYQQTPGQGLQFLFEYFSETQRNKGNFPGRFSGRQFSNSRSEMNVSTLELGDSALYLCASSLEGRRANTEAFFGQGTRLTVV.

The V call is TRBV5-6, the J call TRBJ2-7, with TRBD2 matching 8 bases. Looked up from germline, CDR1 is SGHDT and CDR2 is YYEEEE. This CDR3 contains 14 residues. The trim removed 4 bases at V and 13 bases at J, leaving 16 bases unmatched. The CDR3, as DNA: TGTGCCAGCAGCAGGGCGGGAATGGCGGGACTAGTATACTTC. This sequence encodes CASSRAGMAGLVYF.

Turning to this clone: At the DNA level, this CDR3 is encoded by other sequences in the same sample as well. The chain is built from TRBV29-1 and TRBJ1-1, with D uncertain. Germline CDR1 and CDR2: SQVTM and ANQGSEA. This CDR3 has 11 residues. V lost 3 bases to trimming and J lost 1 base, with 3 bases between them. DNA of the CDR3: TGCAGCGTTGACCGGAACACTGAAGCTTTCTTT. It is translated as CSVDRNTEAFF.

The chain has TRBV19 and TRBJ1-1, with 9 bases matching TRBD1. The CDR3 consists of 14 residues. After removal of 1 base from V and 9 bases from J, the junction contained 6 bases not matched to a gene. Germline V gene lookup returns CDR1 LNHDA and CDR2 SQIVND (reference sequence). As DNA, the CDR3 is TGTGCCAGTAGTATAGTACAGGGGGCTAGGAAAGCTTTCTTT. Translation gives CASSIVQGARKAFF.

The chain recombines TRBV11-3 with TRBJ1-2; no firm D call. V lost 6 bases, J lost 6 bases, and 11 bases lay in between. The germline gives CDR1 SGHNT, CDR2 YENEEA. This CDR3 has 12 residues. Written as DNA, the CDR3 is TGTGCCAGCAGGCTATGGTCCAATGGCTACACCTTC. Translated, it gives CASRLWSNGYTF.

This chain uses TRBV9 with TRBJ2-3; 8 nucleotides agree with TRBD2. This CDR3 is built from 14 residues. The germline CDR1 and CDR2 sequences are SGDLS and YYNGEE. The junction had 8 bases not matched to a gene; V was cut back by 6 bases and J by 5 bases. As DNA, the CDR3 is TGTGCCAGCACCATCGCGGGGGGAGGAGATACGCAGTATTTT. The encoded protein is CASTIAGGGDTQYF.

The genes are TRBV5-1 and TRBJ2-7; tentatively, D is TRBD1 (5 bases). Trimming shortened V by 1 base and J by 0 bases, and 11 bases separated the two germline ends. The CDR3 contains 15 residues. CDR1 is SGHRS and CDR2 is YFSETQ in the germline V gene. This CDR3 reads CASSLSGDSSYEQYF. CDR3 bases: TGCGCCAGCAGCTTGTCTGGTGACAGCTCCTACGAGCAGTACTTC.

This clone has only a few counts. This chain uses TRBV30 with TRBJ2-7; possibly TRBD1 for D (5 bases). Per germline, CDR1 GTSNPN and CDR2 SVGIG (reference sequence). The V and J ends lost 0 bases and 2 bases respectively, with 8 bases between them. The CDR3 covers 13 residues. CDR3 DNA sequence: TGTGCCTGGAGTGTACTACAGGCCTACGAGCAGTACTTC. Amino acid sequence: CAWSVLQAYEQYF.

The CDR3 DNA sequence: TGCGCCAGCAGCCAAAGCGGGGCTAGCACAGATACGCAGTATTTT. Translation gives CASSQSGASTDTQYF. The rearrangement uses TRBV4-3 and TRBJ2-3; 7 bases agree with TRBD2. The V and J ends lost 2 bases and 0 bases, in that order; junction bases with no gene match: 2. The length of the CDR3 is 15 residues. Germline V gives CDR1 LGHNA, CDR2 YSLEER.

V and J are TRBV5-4 and TRBJ1-6, with a possible D match to TRBD1 (6 bases). Germline V gives CDR1 SGHNT, CDR2 YYREEE (reference sequence). Trimming shortened V by 4 bases and J by 8 bases, and 19 bases separated the two germline ends. The CDR3 covers 16 residues. CDR3 coding DNA: TGTGCCAGCAGCCGTGGGGGGGGCGGAAGGGATTCACCCCTCCACTTT. This sequence encodes CASSRGGGGRDSPLHF.

This clone was seen a handful of times. The chain recombines TRBV27 with TRBJ1-1; possibly TRBD1 for D (6 bases). The CDR3 spans 15 residues. V lost 6 bases and J 1 base, leaving 15 bases between the germline ends. From germline, CDR1 is MNHEY and CDR2 SMNVEV (reference sequence). CDR3 residues: CASSSSQGKNTEAFF. Written as DNA, the CDR3 is TGTGCCAGCAGCTCATCCCAGGGGAAGAACACTGAAGCTTTCTTT.

This clone was found once. The rearrangement links TRBV11-2 to TRBJ2-7; D gene unclear. Germline V gene lookup returns CDR1 SGHAT and CDR2 FQNNGV. Trimming removed 1 base at V and 5 bases at J, with 12 bases between. CDR3 length: 14 residues. The CDR3 region is CASSLGGSPNEQYF. CDR3 DNA: TGTGCCAGCAGCTTAGGTGGTAGCCCAAACGAGCAGTACTTC.

The V and J genes are TRBV11-2 and TRBJ1-1; TRBD1 matches 9 bases. The trim removed 5 bases at V and 14 bases at J, leaving 9 bases unmatched. The CDR3 runs 12 residues. Germline V lookup: CDR1 SGHAT, CDR2 FQNNGV. The CDR3 DNA reads as TGTGCCAGCAGCATCGGACAGGGGATTTCCTTCTTT. Amino acids: CASSIGQGISFF.